Given below is one TCR beta chain in context. These data originate in a study of T cell changes during pregnancy in multiple sclerosis. Sequencing used immunoSEQ multiplex PCR; TCRdb keeps in-frame clones, though not all of them. The sample records tens of thousands of clones, 90% to 95% being singletons. This TCR derives from a female donor in good health, enrolled as a control in a pregnancy study. Sample: peripheral blood, taken in the first trimester of pregnancy.

CDR3 protein: CASSFQGLVGTGELFF. The CDR3 DNA reads as TGTGCCAGCAGCTTTCAGGGACTAGTCGGCACCGGGGAGCTGTTTTTT. The genes are TRBV11-3 and TRBJ2-2; 8 bases fit TRBD2. The CDR3 extends over 16 amino acids. The V gene's germline CDR1 is SGHNT and CDR2 YENEEA. The V and J ends lost 3 bases and 4 bases, in that order; junction bases with no gene match: 7. The full variable domain, its missing parts supplied by reference TRBV11-3 and TRBJ2-2, is EAGVVQSPRYKIIEKKQPVAFWCNPISGHNTLYWYLQNLGQGPELLIRYENEEAVDDSQLPKDRFSAERLKGVDSTLKIQPAELGDSAVYLCASSFQGLVGTGELFFGEGSRLTVL.